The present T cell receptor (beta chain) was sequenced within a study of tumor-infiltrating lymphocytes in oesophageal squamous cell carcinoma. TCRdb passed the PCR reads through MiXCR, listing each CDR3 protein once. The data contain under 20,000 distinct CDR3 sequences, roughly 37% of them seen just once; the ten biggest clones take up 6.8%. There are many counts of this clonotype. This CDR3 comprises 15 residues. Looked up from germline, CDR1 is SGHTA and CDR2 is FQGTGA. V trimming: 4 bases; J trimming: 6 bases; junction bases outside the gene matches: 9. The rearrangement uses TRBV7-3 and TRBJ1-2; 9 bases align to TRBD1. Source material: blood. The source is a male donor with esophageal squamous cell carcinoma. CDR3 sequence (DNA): TGTGCCAGCAGCTCGACCGGGACAGGGTACAATGGCTACACCTTC. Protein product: CASSSTGTGYNGYTF.